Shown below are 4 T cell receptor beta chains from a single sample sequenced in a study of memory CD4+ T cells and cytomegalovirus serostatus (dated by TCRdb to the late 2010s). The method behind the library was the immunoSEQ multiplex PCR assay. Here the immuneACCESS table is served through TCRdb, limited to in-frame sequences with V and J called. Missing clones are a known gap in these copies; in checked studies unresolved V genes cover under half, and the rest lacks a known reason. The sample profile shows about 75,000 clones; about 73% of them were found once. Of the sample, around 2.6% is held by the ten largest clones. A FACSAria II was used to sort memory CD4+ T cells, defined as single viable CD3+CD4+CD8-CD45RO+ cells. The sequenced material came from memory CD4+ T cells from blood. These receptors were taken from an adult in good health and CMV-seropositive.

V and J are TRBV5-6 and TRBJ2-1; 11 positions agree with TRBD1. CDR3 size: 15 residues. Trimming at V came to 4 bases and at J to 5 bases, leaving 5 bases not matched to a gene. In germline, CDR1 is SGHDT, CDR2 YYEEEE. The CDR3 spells CASSPGTGGDNEQFF. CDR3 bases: TGTGCCAGCAGCCCCGGGACAGGGGGTGACAATGAGCAGTTCTTC.

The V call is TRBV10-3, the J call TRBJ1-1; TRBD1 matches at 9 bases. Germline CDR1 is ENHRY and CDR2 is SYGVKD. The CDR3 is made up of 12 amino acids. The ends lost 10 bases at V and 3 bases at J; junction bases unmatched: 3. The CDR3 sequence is CATTGGDTEAFF. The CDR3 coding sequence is TGTGCCACGACAGGGGGGGACACTGAAGCTTTCTTT.

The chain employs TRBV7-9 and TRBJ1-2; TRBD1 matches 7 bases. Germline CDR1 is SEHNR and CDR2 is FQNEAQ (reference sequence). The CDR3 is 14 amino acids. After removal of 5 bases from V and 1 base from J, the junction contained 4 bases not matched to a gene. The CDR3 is CASSPGGYNYGYTF. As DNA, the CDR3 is TGTGCCAGCAGCCCAGGGGGTTATAACTATGGCTACACCTTC. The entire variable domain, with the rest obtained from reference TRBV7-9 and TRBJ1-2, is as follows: DTGVSQNPRHKITKRGQNVTFRCDPISEHNRLYWYRQTLGQGPEFLTYFQNEAQLEKSRLLSDRFSAERPKGSFSTLEIQRTEQGDSAMYLCASSPGGYNYGYTFGSGTRLTVV.

The CDR3 spells CASSQQPGKVNGYTF. The DNA for the CDR3 is TGTGCCAGCAGCCAACAACCAGGGAAGGTCAATGGCTACACCTTC. This sequence joins TRBV14 and TRBJ1-2, with D perhaps matching TRBD1 (5 bases). Trimming left V 2 bases short and J 6 bases short, with 16 bases between. Germline CDR1 SGHDN, CDR2 FVKESK. The CDR3 covers 15 residues.